The rows below give T cell receptor beta chains drawn from one sample of a study of blood T cell repertoires in COVID-19. TCRdb's copy holds only in-frame clones and misses some; the assay was immunoSEQ multiplex PCR. The profile shows approximately 97,000 clones, roughly 86% of them singletons. Sequencing was performed on peripheral blood. The receptors come from a man aged 45-60 years with active or convalescent COVID-19. The CDR3 runs from the conserved cysteine through the conserved F or W. A D gene is named only where the DNA matches it firmly. Clone size, where shown, is once, few, many, or a class for clones that have expanded.

abundance	d_gene	v_gene	j_gene	CDR3aa	CDR3nt
NA	TRBD2	TRBV18	TRBJ2-5	CASSPLAGGQETQYF	TGTGCCAGCTCACCATTAGCGGGGGGACAAGAGACCCAGTACTTC
NA	TRBD1	TRBV12-3/TRBV12-4	TRBJ1-2	CASSRGQGDGYTF	TGTGCCAGCAGTCGCGGACAGGGGGATGGCTACACCTTC
few	TRBD1	TRBV15	TRBJ1-4	CATSREQGGEKLFF	TGTGCCACCAGCAGAGAACAGGGGGGGGAAAAACTGTTTTTT
once	TRBD2	TRBV6-2/TRBV6-3	TRBJ2-3	CASSYGGGSITDTQYF	TGTGCCAGCAGTTACGGCGGGGGGTCTATCACAGATACGCAGTATTTT
NA	TRBD1	TRBV5-1	TRBJ1-4	CASSSTGGWEKLFF	TGCGCCAGCAGCTCAACAGGGGGCTGGGAAAAACTGTTTTTT
NA	TRBD1	TRBV9	TRBJ2-1	CASSATGSSYNEQFF	TGTGCCAGCAGCGCGACAGGGAGCTCCTACAATGAGCAGTTCTTC
NA	NA	TRBV5-6	TRBJ2-5	CASSLLQGNQETQYF	TGTGCCAGCAGCTTGTTGCAGGGGAACCAAGAGACCCAGTACTTC
NA	TRBD2	TRBV30	TRBJ2-7	CAWSVLGGEKQYF	TGTGCCTGGAGTGTACTGGGAGGGGAAAAGCAGTACTTC
NA	NA	TRBV2	TRBJ1-3	CASSGGPFSGNTIYF	TGTGCCAGCAGTGGAGGGCCTTTCTCTGGAAACACCATATATTTT
once	TRBD1	TRBV18	TRBJ1-4	CASSRRQGENEKLFF	TGTGCCAGCTCCCGCAGACAGGGTGAAAATGAAAAACTGTTTTTT
NA	NA	TRBV6-6	TRBJ1-5	CASAKPGQPQHF	TGTGCCAGCGCAAAACCGGGGCAGCCCCAGCATTTT
few	NA	TRBV2	TRBJ1-2	CASSGTVAIYGYTF	TGTGCCAGCAGTGGGACAGTCGCAATCTATGGCTACACCTTC
NA	TRBD1	TRBV2	TRBJ1-1	CASGQGITEAFF	TGTGCCAGCGGACAGGGTATCACTGAAGCTTTCTTT
NA	TRBD1	TRBV27	TRBJ1-5	CASNTSRDSLSPNQPQHF	TGTGCCAGCAACACTTCCCGGGACAGCCTGTCACCGAATCAGCCCCAGCATTTT
NA	TRBD1	TRBV19	TRBJ1-6	CASRGTGGNSPLHF	TGTGCCAGTAGAGGGACAGGGGGTAATTCACCCCTCCACTTT
NA	TRBD1	TRBV19	TRBJ1-5	CATYDRGGDQPQHF	TGTGCCACCTACGACAGGGGAGGGGATCAGCCCCAGCATTTT
once	NA	TRBV28	TRBJ2-7	CASSLRGGLYEQYF	TGTGCCAGCAGTTTAAGAGGGGGTCTTTACGAGCAGTACTTC
NA	NA	TRBV5-1	TRBJ1-1	CASSPAGVLGTEAFF	TGCGCCAGCAGCCCGGCAGGGGTATTGGGCACTGAAGCTTTCTTT
NA	TRBD1	TRBV18	TRBJ1-3	CASSDRGPSSGNTIYF	TGTGCCAGCTCGGACAGGGGTCCCTCCTCTGGAAACACCATATATTTT
NA	TRBD1	TRBV7-8	TRBJ1-1	CASSLLVAGTVGNTEAFF	TGTGCCAGCAGCCTACTTGTGGCCGGGACAGTGGGAAACACTGAAGCTTTCTTT
once	TRBD1	TRBV2	TRBJ1-3	CASSELGQGGGNTIYF	TGTGCCAGCAGTGAATTGGGACAGGGCGGTGGAAACACCATATATTTT
NA	NA	TRBV5-1	TRBJ2-5	CASSAFGGPSETQYF	TGCGCCAGCAGCGCCTTCGGGGGGCCTTCGGAGACCCAGTACTTC
NA	NA	TRBV6-2/TRBV6-3	TRBJ1-6	CASSYDSGNSPLHF	TGTGCCAGCAGTTACGACAGTGGGAATTCACCCCTCCACTTT
NA	NA	TRBV7-2	TRBJ2-3	CASTFEGTDTQYF	TGTGCCAGCACCTTTGAGGGCACAGATACGCAGTATTTT
NA	TRBD1	TRBV7-2	TRBJ2-1	CASSPGQGRYNEQFF	TGTGCCAGCAGCCCCGGACAGGGACGCTACAATGAGCAGTTCTTC
NA	TRBD1	TRBV7-9	TRBJ2-7	CASSSGQGAYEQYF	TGTGCCAGCAGTTCGGGACAGGGGGCCTACGAGCAGTACTTC
NA	NA	TRBV5-5	TRBJ1-5	CASSPGTRWQPQHF	TGTGCCAGCAGCCCGGGGACAAGGTGGCAGCCCCAGCATTTT
NA	NA	TRBV28	TRBJ2-7	CASTRQALNEQYF	TGTGCCAGCACCAGGCAGGCCCTCAACGAGCAGTACTTC
NA	TRBD1	TRBV6-5	TRBJ2-5	CASSPDRGLGETQYF	TGTGCCAGCAGTCCGGACAGGGGGCTGGGAGAGACCCAGTACTTC
NA	NA	TRBV5-1	TRBJ2-7	CASSLGLDAYEQYF	TGCGCCAGCAGCTTGGGGCTCGATGCCTACGAGCAGTACTTC